This T cell receptor beta chain derives from a study of blood T cells in healthy people across ages. The ends were cut back, 3 bases at V and 2 bases at J, with 11 bases in the middle. Per germline, CDR1 MNHEY and CDR2 SMNVEV (reference sequence). This CDR3 has 14 amino acids. Then a second PCR, running roughly 7 to 11 cycles, was carried out with a sample-barcoded 5' primer and a J-beta primer mix. Each cDNA was tagged by a template-switch adaptor containing 12 random nucleotides. TCRdb recomputed calls from the 5' RACE reads with MiXCR, one row per CDR3 protein. The top ten clones hold more than 3% of a sample with about 720,000 distinct CDR3 sequences, 20% to 30% of them seen once. The sample was also reused in another study, on T cells of mothers and their children. That work adds: TCR recombination output is shaped by thymic selection similarly in related and unrelated pairs. Slightly higher but non-significant overlap marked related mother-child pairs versus unrelated pairs.

Sequencing input: blood. This TCR derives from a boy younger than 18 in good health. The chain recombines TRBV27 with TRBJ2-7; the D gene is possibly TRBD2 (6 bases). The CDR3 region is CASSFSGVAYEQYF. The CDR3 coding sequence is TGTGCCAGCAGTTTTAGCGGCGTGGCCTACGAGCAGTACTTC.